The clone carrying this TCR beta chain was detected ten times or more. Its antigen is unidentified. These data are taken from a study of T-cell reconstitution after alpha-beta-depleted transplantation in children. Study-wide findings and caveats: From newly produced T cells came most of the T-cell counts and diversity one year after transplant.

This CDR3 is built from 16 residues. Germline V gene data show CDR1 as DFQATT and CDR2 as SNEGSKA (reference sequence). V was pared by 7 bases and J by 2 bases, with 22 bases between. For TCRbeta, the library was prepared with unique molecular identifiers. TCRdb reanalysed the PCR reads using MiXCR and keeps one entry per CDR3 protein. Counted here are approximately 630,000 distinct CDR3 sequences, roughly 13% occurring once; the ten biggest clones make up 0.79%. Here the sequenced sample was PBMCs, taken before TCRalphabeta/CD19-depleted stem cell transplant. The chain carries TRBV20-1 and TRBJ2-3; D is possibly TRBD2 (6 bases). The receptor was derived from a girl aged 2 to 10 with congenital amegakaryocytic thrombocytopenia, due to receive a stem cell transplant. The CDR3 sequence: CSVLVDSGYDTDTQYF. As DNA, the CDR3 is TGCAGTGTGTTGGTTGATAGCGGTTACGACACAGATACGCAGTATTTT.